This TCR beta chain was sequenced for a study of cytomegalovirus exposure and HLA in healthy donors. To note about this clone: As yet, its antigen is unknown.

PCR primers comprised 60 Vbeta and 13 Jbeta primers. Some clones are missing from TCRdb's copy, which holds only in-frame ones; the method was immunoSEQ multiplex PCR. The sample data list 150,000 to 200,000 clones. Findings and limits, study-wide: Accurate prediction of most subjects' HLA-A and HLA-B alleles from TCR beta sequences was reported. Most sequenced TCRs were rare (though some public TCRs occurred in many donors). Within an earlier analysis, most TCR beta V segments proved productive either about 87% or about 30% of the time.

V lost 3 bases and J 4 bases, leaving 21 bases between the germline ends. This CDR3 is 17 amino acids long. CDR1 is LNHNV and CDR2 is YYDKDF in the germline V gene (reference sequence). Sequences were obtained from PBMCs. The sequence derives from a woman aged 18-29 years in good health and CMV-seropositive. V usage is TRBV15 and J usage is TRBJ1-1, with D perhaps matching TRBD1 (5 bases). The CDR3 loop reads CATSSLRDSQRVTEAFF. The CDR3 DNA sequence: TGTGCCACCAGCAGTCTCCGGGACTCCCAAAGGGTCACTGAAGCTTTCTTT.